This entry lists 19 T cell receptor beta chains sequenced from one sample in a study of blood T cell repertoires in COVID-19. Here immunoSEQ multiplex PCR was the method, and the copy in TCRdb shows in-frame clones only, minus some. This table holds about 250,000 clones, around 82% found once. What was sequenced was peripheral blood. These receptors all stem from a woman aged 70-85 years with acute or convalescent COVID-19.

This clone was seen just once. The V call is TRBV2, the J call TRBJ2-3; a possible D gene is TRBD1 (6 bases). Trimming removed 6 bases from V and 5 bases from J, with 12 bases in between. The CDR3 consists of 13 residues. From germline, CDR1 is SNHLY and CDR2 FYNNEI. The CDR3 reads CASSLQGGDTQYF. CDR3 bases: TGTGCCAGCAGCCTACAGGGTGGAGATACGCAGTATTTT.

The chain links TRBV10-3 to TRBJ1-1; D not certain. Germline CDR1 is ENHRY and CDR2 is SYGVKD. The length of the CDR3 is 13 residues. V was clipped by 2 bases and J by 3 bases, with 7 bases between them. The CDR3 reads CAISEARDTEAFF. Here the CDR3 DNA reads TGTGCCATCAGTGAGGCCCGGGACACTGAAGCTTTCTTT.

The gene calls are TRBV27 and TRBJ1-5, with 8 bases aligning to TRBD1. The germline gives CDR1 MNHEY, CDR2 SMNVEV (reference sequence). V shed 6 bases, J shed 6 bases, and the junction held 7 bases outside the gene matches. The CDR3 length is 14 residues. The CDR3 sequence is CASSRTGRVQPQHF. The CDR3 nucleotides are TGTGCCAGCAGCCGGACAGGGAGGGTTCAGCCCCAGCATTTT.

The chain joins TRBV19 to TRBJ2-5; 10 nucleotides align to TRBD1. J gave up 5 bases and V 7 bases, and 10 bases lay outside the gene matches. Germline assignment: CDR1 LNHDA and CDR2 SQIVND (reference sequence). This CDR3 contains 15 residues. This chain's CDR3 is CASTRDRGGVETQYF. The DNA of the CDR3 is TGTGCCAGTACCCGGGACAGGGGAGGTGTGGAGACCCAGTACTTC.

This clone was found once. The chain has TRBV4-3 and TRBJ1-2, with 9 bases that match TRBD1. Germline V lookup: CDR1 LGHNA, CDR2 YSLEER. CDR3 length equals 18 residues. The junction had 13 bases not matched to a gene; V was cut back by 0 bases and J by 5 bases. The DNA for the CDR3 is TGCGCCAGCAGCCAAGAGGTAATTAAGGGACAGGGATCTTATGGCTACACCTTC. Encoded protein: CASSQEVIKGQGSYGYTF.

The rearrangement links TRBV19 to TRBJ1-6, with 11 nucleotides matching TRBD1. This CDR3 is built from 15 residues. V trimming: 3 bases; J trimming: 9 bases; junction bases outside the gene matches: 4. Germline CDR1 is LNHDA and CDR2 is SQIVND (reference sequence). The DNA for the CDR3 is TGTGCCAGTAGTATCCAGGGACAGGGGGTTTCACCCCTCCACTTT. Encoded protein: CASSIQGQGVSPLHF.

The CDR3 bases are TGCGCCAGCAGGGACACGGGGGGCTATAATTCACCCCTCCACTTT. Residues: CASRDTGGYNSPLHF. The chain recombines TRBV5-1 with TRBJ1-6, with D tentatively TRBD1 (5 bases). V lost 5 bases and J 3 bases, leaving 12 bases between the germline ends. Germline lookup yields CDR1 SGHRS and CDR2 YFSETQ. The CDR3 sequence is 15 residues long.

This clone occurred once. The chain is built from TRBV7-9 and TRBJ1-6, with D possibly TRBD1 on 5 matching bases. This CDR3 has 17 amino acids. CDR1 SEHNR and CDR2 FQNEAQ come from the germline V gene (reference sequence). V was pared by 3 bases and J by 2 bases, with 14 bases between. In DNA, the CDR3 is TGTGCCAGCAGCTTCGGACATAACGACCCCTATAATTCACCCCTCCACTTT. Its protein product is CASSFGHNDPYNSPLHF.

This clone was recorded once. This chain connects TRBV9 to TRBJ2-2, with TRBD1 matching over 9 bases. Trimming cost V 0 bases and J 6 bases; bases outside gene matches: 0. Germline V gene data show CDR1 as SGDLS and CDR2 as YYNGEE. This CDR3 comprises 14 residues. CDR3 in DNA: TGTGCCAGCAGCGTAGGACAGGGGGCCGGGGAGCTGTTTTTT. Translating it yields CASSVGQGAGELFF.

As for this clone: The same CDR3 arises from other DNA sequences in this sample as well. The chain recombines TRBV9 with TRBJ2-3, with TRBD1 matching 8 bases. Germline-derived CDR1 and CDR2 are SGDLS and YYNGEE. This CDR3 spans 15 amino acids. V gave up 3 bases and J gave up 3 bases; unmatched junction bases: 6. CDR3 protein: CASSASGGGTDTQYF. CDR3 DNA sequence: TGTGCCAGCAGCGCCTCAGGGGGCGGGACAGATACGCAGTATTTT.

This chain joins TRBV6-2 or TRBV6-3 and TRBJ1-1, with a possible D match to TRBD1 (5 bases). Trimming cost V 2 bases and J 1 base, with 17 bases left between them. Looked up from germline, CDR1 is MNHEY and CDR2 is SVGEGT. CDR3 length equals 17 residues. The CDR3 DNA is TGTGCCAGCAGTTACCCCACGGGGGGAATTTCGAACACTGAAGCTTTCTTT. This codes for CASSYPTGGISNTEAFF.

The CDR3 sequence: CASRAGPGGYTF. The CDR3 DNA reads as TGTGCCAGTCGAGCAGGGCCAGGTGGCTACACCTTC. This chain joins TRBV6-5 and TRBJ1-2; a weak D match, TRBD1 (5 bases). The CDR3 extends over 12 amino acids. From germline, CDR1 is MNHEY and CDR2 SVGAGI. The V and J ends lost 9 bases and 7 bases respectively, with 15 bases between them.

The chain carries TRBV19 and TRBJ1-3; D gene ambiguous. From germline, CDR1 is LNHDA and CDR2 SQIVND (reference sequence). V was trimmed by 5 bases and J by 5 bases, leaving 16 bases between them. CDR3 size: 15 residues. The CDR3 DNA reads TGTGCCAGTAGTCCCCGGAGGGATCATAGAAACACCATATATTTT. It encodes CASSPRRDHRNTIYF. The entire variable domain, with the rest obtained from reference TRBV19 and TRBJ1-3, is as follows: DGGITQSPKYLFRKEGQNVTLSCEQNLNHDAMYWYRQDPGQGLRLIYYSQIVNDFQKGDIAEGYSVSREKKESFPLTVTSAQKNPTAFYLCASSPRRDHRNTIYFGEGSWLTVV.

This clone was observed a handful of times. The chain carries TRBV20-1 and TRBJ1-1, with D tentatively TRBD1 (5 bases). Germline V gene sequence: CDR1 DFQATT, CDR2 SNEGSKA (reference sequence). Trimming stripped 7 bases from V and 4 bases from J, with 10 bases between. This CDR3 is 11 amino acids long. The CDR3 nucleotides read TGCAGTGTTCAGGGTTTCACTGAAGCTTTCTTT. Amino acids: CSVQGFTEAFF.

The chain uses TRBV28 and TRBJ1-6; 9 positions match TRBD1. Germline values: CDR1 MDHEN, CDR2 SYDVKM. V lost 8 bases, J lost 10 bases, and 12 bases stayed unmatched. This CDR3 region has 15 residues. CDR3 in DNA: TGTGCCAGCGTTTCGACAGGGGGGATGGAGTCACCCCTCCACTTT. Encoded protein: CASVSTGGMESPLHF.

The chain links TRBV7-6 to TRBJ1-2; TRBD1 agrees at 7 bases. Looked up from germline, CDR1 is SGHVS and CDR2 is FNYEAQ. The length of the CDR3 is 13 residues. V was clipped by 1 base and J by 6 bases; unmatched bases: 2. CDR3 sequence (DNA): TGTGCCAGCAGCTTAGGGGACAGAGATGGCTACACCTTC. Translating it yields CASSLGDRDGYTF.

The rearrangement links TRBV7-9 to TRBJ1-3; tentative D call: TRBD1 (5 bases). Germline V gene lookup returns CDR1 SEHNR and CDR2 FQNEAQ (reference sequence). This CDR3 is built from 14 residues. Trimming stripped 11 bases from V and 0 bases from J, with 14 bases between. In DNA form, the CDR3 reads TGTGCCGGGGGGACCGCCGCCTCTGGAAACACCATATATTTT. It encodes CAGGTAASGNTIYF.

This rearrangement joins TRBV11-2 to TRBJ1-1, with a possible D match to TRBD1 (6 bases). The germline V and J ends were trimmed by 1 base and 6 bases, with 18 bases remaining between them. The germline CDR1 and CDR2 sequences are SGHAT and FQNNGV. The CDR3 is 16 residues long. CDR3: CASSLVVLRAGAEAFF. The CDR3 DNA reads TGTGCCAGCAGCTTAGTAGTATTGCGGGCAGGGGCTGAAGCTTTCTTT.

The chain is built from TRBV19 and TRBJ2-5; D unclear. The CDR3 runs to 14 residues. V shed 2 bases and J shed 1 base, with 8 bases lying between them. CDR1 is LNHDA and CDR2 is SQIVND in the germline V gene (reference sequence). DNA of the CDR3: TGTGCCAGTAGTATAACCGGGTCCCAAGAGACCCAGTACTTC. This translates into CASSITGSQETQYF. Drawing the rest from reference TRBV19 and TRBJ2-5, the complete variable domain is DGGITQSPKYLFRKEGQNVTLSCEQNLNHDAMYWYRQDPGQGLRLIYYSQIVNDFQKGDIAEGYSVSREKKESFPLTVTSAQKNPTAFYLCASSITGSQETQYFGPGTRLLVL.